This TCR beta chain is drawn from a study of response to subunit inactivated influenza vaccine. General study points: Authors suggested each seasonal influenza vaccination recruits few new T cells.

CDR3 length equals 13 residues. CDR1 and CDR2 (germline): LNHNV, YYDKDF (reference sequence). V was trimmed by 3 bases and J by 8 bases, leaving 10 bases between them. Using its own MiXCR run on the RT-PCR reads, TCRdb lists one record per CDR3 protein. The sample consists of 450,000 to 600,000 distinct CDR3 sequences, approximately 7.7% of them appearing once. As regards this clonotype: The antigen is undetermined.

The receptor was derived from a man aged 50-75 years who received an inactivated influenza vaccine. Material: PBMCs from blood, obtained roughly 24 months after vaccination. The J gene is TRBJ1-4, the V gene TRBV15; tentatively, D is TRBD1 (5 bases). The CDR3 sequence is CATSRGVEEKLFF. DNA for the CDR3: TGTGCCACCAGCAGGGGGGTAGAAGAAAAACTGTTTTTT.